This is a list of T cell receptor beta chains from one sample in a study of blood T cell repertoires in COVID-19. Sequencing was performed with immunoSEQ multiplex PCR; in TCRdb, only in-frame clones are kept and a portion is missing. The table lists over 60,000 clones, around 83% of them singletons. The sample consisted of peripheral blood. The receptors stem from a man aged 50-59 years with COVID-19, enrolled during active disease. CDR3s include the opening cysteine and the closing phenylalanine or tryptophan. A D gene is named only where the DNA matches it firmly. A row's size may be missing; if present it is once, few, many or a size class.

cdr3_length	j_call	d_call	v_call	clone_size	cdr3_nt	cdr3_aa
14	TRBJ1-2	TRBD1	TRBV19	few	TGTGCCAGTAGCTGGACAGGGGCCGGGTATGGCTACACCTTC	CASSWTGAGYGYTF
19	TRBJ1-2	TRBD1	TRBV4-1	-	TGCGCCAGCAGCCACCTAGTCCGGGACAGGGGGAAAGCTAACTATGGCTACACCTTC	CASSHLVRDRGKANYGYTF
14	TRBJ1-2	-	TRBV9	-	TGTGCCAGCCATACCGGCAGGTCAAAGAATGGCTACACCTTC	CASHTGRSKNGYTF
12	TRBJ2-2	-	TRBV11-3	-	TGTGCCAGCAGCTTAAGCGCGAGCGAGCTGTTTTTT	CASSLSASELFF
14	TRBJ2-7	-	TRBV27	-	TGTGCCAGCAGTCAAATCGACAGATTTTACGAGCAGTACTTC	CASSQIDRFYEQYF
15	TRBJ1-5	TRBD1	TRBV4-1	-	TGCGCCAGCAGCCTAGAGGTCACAGGGGATCAGCCCCAGCATTTT	CASSLEVTGDQPQHF
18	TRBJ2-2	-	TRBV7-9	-	TGTGCCAGCAGCTTCTCCCCCCGGCGGGCCGCGAACACCGGGGAGCTGTTTTTT	CASSFSPRRAANTGELFF
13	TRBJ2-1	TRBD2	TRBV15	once	TGTGCCACCAGCAAGCGGGGGGCCAATGAGCAGTTCTTC	CATSKRGANEQFF
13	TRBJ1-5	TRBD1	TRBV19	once	TGTGCCACCGGACAGGGGGTGAATCAGCCCCAGCATTTT	CATGQGVNQPQHF
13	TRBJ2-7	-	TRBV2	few	TGTGCCAGCACCCGTGACGGGAGCTACGAGCAGTACTTC	CASTRDGSYEQYF
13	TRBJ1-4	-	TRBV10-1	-	TGCGCCAGCAGTGAGTCGGAGGGTGAAAAACTGTTTTTT	CASSESEGEKLFF
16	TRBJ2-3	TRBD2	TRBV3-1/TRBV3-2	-	TGTGCCAGCAGCCCAGGGGACCTTTATAGCGGGGTAGTTCCGTATTTT	CASSPGDLYSGVVPYF
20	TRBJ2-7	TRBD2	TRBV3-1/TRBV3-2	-	TGTGCCAGCAGCCAAGTTTCGGAGACTAGCGGGTCTCTCTTCTCCTACGAGCAGTACTTC	CASSQVSETSGSLFSYEQYF
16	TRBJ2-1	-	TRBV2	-	TGTGCCAGCAGTGGGGCTTACGAGCAGGACTTGAATGAGCAGTTCTTC	CASSGAYEQDLNEQFF
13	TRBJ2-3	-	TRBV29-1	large	TGCAGCGTTGATGGTCTAGATTTAGATACGCAGTATTTT	CSVDGLDLDTQYF
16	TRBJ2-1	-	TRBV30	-	TGTGCCTGGAGTGGGATAAGGGGACGGGAGATCAATGAGCAGTTCTTC	CAWSGIRGREINEQFF
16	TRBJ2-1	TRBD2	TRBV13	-	TGTGCCAGCAGCTTAGACCTGGGACTAGGTGCGAATGAGCAGTTCTTC	CASSLDLGLGANEQFF